A single sample gave rise to the 32 T cell receptor beta chains below, sequenced in a study of molecular identifiers for immune sequencing clone quantification. TCRdb re-derived calls from the PCR reads in MiXCR, one entry per CDR3 protein. The profile shows 5,500 or so distinct CDR3 sequences, around 17% of them singletons. Source material: naive CD8+ T cells from blood, with Jurkat cell RNA spiked in. The sample's subset: FACS-sorted CD8+CD4-CCR7+CD45RA+ naive T cells. Source of these receptors: a human donor in good health. Some libraries in this study had Jurkat cell RNA spiked in.

This clonotype is medium-sized (0.01 to 0.1%). The chain uses TRBV4-3 and TRBJ1-1; no clear D. This CDR3 spans 13 amino acids. Germline values: CDR1 LGHNA, CDR2 YSLEER. V was pared by 2 bases and J by 5 bases, with 9 bases between. The CDR3 protein is CASSQNTGTEAFF. DNA for the CDR3: TGCGCCAGCAGCCAAAATACTGGGACTGAAGCTTTCTTT.

By sample fraction, this clonotype is medium-sized (0.01 to 0.1%). The chain uses TRBV19 and TRBJ2-3; D gene uncertain. The CDR3 consists of 14 residues. Germline loops: CDR1 LNHDA, CDR2 SQIVND (reference sequence). V gave up 6 bases and J gave up 7 bases, with 17 bases separating them. In DNA, the CDR3 is TGTGCCAGTAGCATGTGGGATGAGGAGCATACGCAGTATTTT. It translates to CASSMWDEEHTQYF.

The rearrangement uses TRBV7-8 and TRBJ2-5; 7 bases match TRBD2. Germline V gene data show CDR1 as SGHVS and CDR2 as FQNEAQ. Losses at the gene ends were 4 bases for V and 1 base for J; bases not matched to a gene: 12. The CDR3 runs to 17 residues. The CDR3 loop reads CASSSPGSRGVQETQYF. The CDR3 region has the DNA TGTGCCAGCAGCTCCCCGGGGTCTCGGGGGGTCCAAGAGACCCAGTACTTC.

In this sample, this clonotype turned up many times. This chain uses TRBV12-5 with TRBJ2-7; weak D call: TRBD1 (6 bases). Germline V gene lookup returns CDR1 LGHNT and CDR2 FRNRAP. This CDR3 comprises 14 residues. V was clipped by 5 bases and J by 3 bases, with 14 bases between them. The chain's CDR3 is CASGPPGHFYEQYF. The CDR3 DNA follows: TGTGCTAGTGGTCCGCCGGGACATTTCTACGAGCAGTACTTC.

This clonotype has at least ten counts. Germline is not matched at one junction end, which may reflect a read error. The gene calls are TRBV5-3 and TRBJ2-5; the D gene is possibly TRBD1 (6 bases). TRBV5-3 counts as an open reading frame of uncertain function. There are 13 residues in the CDR3. CDR3 DNA sequence: TGTGCCAGCTCACGGGACAACCAAGACACCCAGTACTTT. Translated: CASSRDNQDTQYF.

In this sample, this clonotype is medium-sized. The chain links TRBV19 to TRBJ2-3, with 8 positions matching TRBD2. The CDR3 extends over 16 amino acids. The germline V gene encodes CDR1 LNHDA and CDR2 SQIVND (reference sequence). The J segment lost 6 bases and the V segment lost 5 bases, leaving 13 bases of the junction unmatched. CDR3 coding DNA: TGTGCCAGTAGTGACCTGGGACTAGTTGGGTTGGATACGCAGTATTTT. Protein sequence: CASSDLGLVGLDTQYF.

This clonotype is labeled as medium-sized (0.01 to 0.1%). V and J are TRBV9 and TRBJ1-1; D call uncertain. This CDR3 has 14 amino acids. Germline-derived CDR1 and CDR2 are SGDLS and YYNGEE. V was cut by 3 bases and J by 8 bases, with 17 bases left in between. For the CDR3, the DNA is TGTGCCAGCAGCGCCGGGTGGGCGGCGGACGAAGCTTTCTTT. Protein product: CASSAGWAADEAFF.

This clonotype is judged medium-sized (0.01 to 0.1%). The CDR3 protein is CASSLVGGSRTDTQYF. The CDR3 region has the DNA TGTGCCAGCAGCCTTGTGGGCGGGAGCCGCACAGATACGCAGTATTTT. The chain couples TRBV11-2 to TRBJ2-3; 7 bases are shared with TRBD2. This CDR3 has 16 residues. V trimming: 5 bases; J trimming: 1 base; junction bases outside the gene matches: 9. Germline loops: CDR1 SGHAT, CDR2 FQNNGV.

A word on this clonotype: A much bigger clone sits one base away, suggesting this may be a read error. The chain links TRBV5-3 to TRBJ1-1; a possible D gene is TRBD1 (6 bases). TRBV5-3 is marked as an open reading frame, function uncertain. The CDR3 length is 14 residues. V lost 8 bases, J lost 8 bases, and 22 bases lay in between. CDR3 coding DNA: TGTGCCAGCAGCCCAACAAGGGGGGGGTCGGAAGCTTTCTTT. Protein sequence: CASSPTRGGSEAFF.

About this clonotype: At one of its ends the junction is not consistent with the germline gene, which may arise from a read error. The chain couples TRBV29-1 to TRBJ2-3; 10 bases line up with TRBD2. The CDR3 spans 15 residues. Looked up from germline, CDR1 is SQVTM and CDR2 is ANQGSEA. CDR3 protein: CGVAGASGSLDTQYF. CDR3 sequence (DNA): TGCGGCGTCGCCGGGGCTAGCGGGAGTTTAGATACACAGTATTTT.

This clonotype is medium-sized (0.01 to 0.1%) within its sample. CDR3 nucleotides: TGCAGCGTTGACTCGCTAGCGGGGCTAGAGCAGTTCTTC. This sequence encodes CSVDSLAGLEQFF. The V gene is TRBV29-1, the J gene TRBJ2-1, with 9 bases matching TRBD2. Looked up from germline, CDR1 is SQVTM and CDR2 is ANQGSEA. V shed 3 bases, J shed 10 bases, and the junction held 7 bases outside the gene matches. CDR3 size: 13 residues.

This clonotype is labeled medium-sized. The rearrangement joins TRBV24-1 to TRBJ2-1; no definite D call. The germline V and J ends were trimmed by 2 bases and 0 bases, with 19 bases remaining between them. Germline CDR1 reads KGHDR; CDR2 reads SFDVKD. This CDR3 is 19 amino acids long. The CDR3 here is CATSDSYARAIDSYNEQFF. The CDR3, as DNA: TGTGCCACCAGTGATTCTTATGCCCGGGCTATTGACTCCTACAATGAGCAGTTCTTC.

With respect to this clonotype: A much larger clone differs by one base, so this may be a read error. Because the CDR3 is missing its conserved closing phenylalanine or tryptophan, this is likely a read error. J is TRBJ1-5 and V is TRBV27; D is unclear. Germline CDR1 reads MNHEY; CDR2 reads SMNVEV (reference sequence). V gave up 3 bases and J gave up 8 bases, with 14 bases separating them. The CDR3 runs to 14 residues. CDR3 amino acids: CASSLNKGAKPQHL. The CDR3 DNA reads as TGTGCCAGCAGTTTGAACAAAGGAGCAAAGCCCCAGCATCTT.

This clonotype is termed medium-sized. V and J are TRBV27 and TRBJ1-4; a possible D gene is TRBD1 (5 bases). Germline-derived CDR1 and CDR2 are MNHEY and SMNVEV (reference sequence). There are 14 residues in the CDR3. The V end was cut by 5 bases, the J end by 4 bases, with 11 bases between. The CDR3 DNA sequence: TGTGCCAGCAGTGTCCGGGGCCTTAATGAAAAACTGTTTTTT. Amino acid sequence: CASSVRGLNEKLFF.

This clonotype is categorized as medium-sized. The rearrangement joins TRBV18 to TRBJ2-7; 7 bases are a match to TRBD1. Germline CDR1 reads KGHSH; CDR2 reads LQKENI. This CDR3 region has 14 residues. V lost 0 bases to trimming and J lost 7 bases; unmatched junction nucleotides: 6. CDR3 residues: CASSPPIGGIEQYF. CDR3 nucleotide sequence: TGTGCCAGCTCACCACCGATAGGGGGCATTGAGCAGTACTTC.

The V call is TRBV19, the J call TRBJ1-4; D not resolved. Looked up from germline, CDR1 is LNHDA and CDR2 is SQIVND (reference sequence). V was cut by 4 bases and J by 10 bases, with 13 bases left in between. The CDR3 loop spans 13 amino acids. Here the CDR3 DNA reads TGTGCCAGTAGTAACTCCCCGTTGGCAAAACTGTTTTTT. This gives the protein CASSNSPLAKLFF.

By share, this clonotype ranks as medium-sized. The chain employs TRBV6-5 and TRBJ2-5, with D perhaps matching TRBD1 (5 bases). Germline CDR1 and CDR2: MNHEY and SVGAGI. CDR3 length equals 15 residues. V lost 5 bases and J lost 2, with 15 bases in between. The DNA for the CDR3 is TGTGCCAGCAGTCAGCGACAGAGCCAACAAGAGACCCAGTACTTC. It is translated as CASSQRQSQQETQYF.

The genes are TRBV28 and TRBJ2-7, with TRBD2 matching over 8 bases. CDR1 MDHEN and CDR2 SYDVKM come from the germline V gene. This CDR3 contains 15 residues. V lost 6 bases and J lost 1; bases outside the gene matches: 8. This chain's CDR3 is CASSATGLGSYEQYF. The CDR3 coding sequence is TGTGCCAGCAGCGCCACGGGACTAGGATCCTACGAGCAGTACTTC. Full variable domain (rest looked up from reference TRBV28 and TRBJ2-7): DVKVTQSSRYLVKRTGEKVFLECVQDMDHENMFWYRQDPGLGLRLIYFSYDVKMKEKGDIPEGYSVSREKKERFSLILESASTNQTSMYLCASSATGLGSYEQYFGPGTRLTVT.

This clonotype is labeled medium-sized. The V gene is TRBV27, the J gene TRBJ2-7; D remains ambiguous. CDR3 length: 13 residues. The V gene lost 2 bases and the J gene lost 0 bases, with 5 bases spanning the gap. CDR1 is MNHEY, CDR2 SMNVEV, per germline (reference sequence). DNA of the CDR3: TGTGCCAGCAGTTTAACAGACTCCTACGAGCAGTACTTC. Protein product: CASSLTDSYEQYF.

This clonotype counts as medium-sized. V and J are TRBV10-2 and TRBJ1-1; TRBD1 might be the D (5 bases). Trimming cost V 7 bases and J 5 bases, with 17 bases left between them. The CDR3 runs to 14 residues. Germline V gives CDR1 WSHSY, CDR2 SAAADI. The CDR3 DNA follows: TGCGCCAGCACTCCCGGGAGGGGTTGGACTGAAGCTTTCTTT. This gives the protein CASTPGRGWTEAFF.

This clonotype was counted ten times or more. This chain connects TRBV19 to TRBJ2-6; D ambiguous. This CDR3 comprises 13 residues. The germline V gene has CDR1 LNHDA and CDR2 SQIVND (reference sequence). The germline V and J ends were trimmed by 3 bases and 2 bases, with 2 bases remaining between them. The CDR3: CASSIPGANVLTF. DNA for the CDR3: TGTGCCAGTAGTATCCCTGGGGCCAACGTCCTGACTTTC.

By share, this clonotype counts as medium-sized. This chain joins TRBV20-1 and TRBJ2-7; 8 bases agree with TRBD2. The germline CDR1 and CDR2 sequences are DFQATT and SNEGSKA (reference sequence). The junction had 5 bases not matched to a gene; V was cut back by 3 bases and J by 1 base. The CDR3 has 14 residues. The CDR3 here is CSASEAGVSYEQYF. The CDR3 bases are TGCAGTGCTAGTGAAGCGGGAGTGTCCTACGAGCAGTACTTC.

In its sample, this clonotype is medium-sized. The V and J genes are TRBV24-1 and TRBJ2-6; TRBD1 matches at 9 bases. Germline V CDR1 and CDR2: KGHDR, SFDVKD. The CDR3 consists of 21 residues. V was pared by 5 bases and J by 0 bases, with 16 bases of the junction left unmatched. CDR3 sequence: CATSAPKSLDRGISGANVLTF. The CDR3 bases are TGTGCCACCAGTGCCCCCAAAAGCCTCGACAGGGGGATCTCTGGGGCCAACGTCCTGACTTTC.

Within the sample, this clonotype is medium-sized. J is TRBJ2-3 and V is TRBV7-9, with no clear D. The V and J ends lost 5 bases and 0 bases respectively, with 3 bases between them. Germline CDR1 SEHNR, CDR2 FQNEAQ (reference sequence). This CDR3 region has 12 residues. In DNA form, the CDR3 reads TGTGCCAGCAGCACTAGCACAGATACGCAGTATTTT. Its protein product is CASSTSTDTQYF. Full variable domain (remainder filled in from reference TRBV7-9 and TRBJ2-3): DTGVSQNPRHKITKRGQNVTFRCDPISEHNRLYWYRQTLGQGPEFLTYFQNEAQLEKSRLLSDRFSAERPKGSFSTLEIQRTEQGDSAMYLCASSTSTDTQYFGPGTRLTVL.

The J gene is TRBJ1-1, the V gene TRBV4-1, with D tentatively TRBD1 (6 bases). This CDR3 is 14 amino acids long. Between the trimmed V and J ends, which lost 8 bases and 1 base, there was a span of 14 bases. Germline values: CDR1 MGHRA, CDR2 YSYEKL. CDR3 amino acids: CASRREDRNTEAFF. Here the CDR3 DNA reads TGCGCCAGCCGACGGGAGGACAGGAACACTGAAGCTTTCTTT.

This clonotype was seen many times. This chain links TRBV24-1 with TRBJ2-7; maybe TRBD2 (5 bases). V lost 3 bases to trimming and J lost 6 bases, with 8 bases between them. Per germline, CDR1 KGHDR and CDR2 SFDVKD. This CDR3 is built from 12 residues. CDR3 nucleotides: TGTGCCACCAGTGATGGCGAGGGCGAGCAGTACTTC. It encodes CATSDGEGEQYF.

This clonotype was detected many times. This chain links TRBV11-3 with TRBJ2-7; unclear D gene. CDR3 length equals 13 residues. V was pared by 1 base and J by 3 bases, with 7 bases between. Germline lookup yields CDR1 SGHNT and CDR2 YENEEA. The CDR3 region is CASSLGGSYEQYF. CDR3 sequence (DNA): TGTGCCAGCAGCTTAGGTGGCAGCTACGAGCAGTACTTC.

Points on this clonotype: Without the conserved terminal phenylalanine or tryptophan, this CDR3 likely stems from a read error. The rearrangement links TRBV18 to TRBJ2-7; possible D gene TRBD1, 5 bases. This CDR3 spans 13 amino acids. V lost 0 bases, J lost 7 bases, and 10 bases lay in between. Germline V lookup: CDR1 KGHSH, CDR2 LQKENI. The CDR3 reads CASSPPGADEQYL. CDR3 nucleotides: TGTGCCAGCTCACCACCTGGGGCGGATGAGCAGTACCTC.

This clonotype qualifies as medium-sized (0.01 to 0.1%). This chain joins TRBV6-2 or TRBV6-3 and TRBJ2-7, with 7 nucleotides matching TRBD2. V shed 2 bases and J 4 bases; nucleotides not matched to a gene: 2. This CDR3 contains 13 residues. Germline-derived CDR1 and CDR2 are MNHEY and SVGEGT. The CDR3 nucleotides are TGTGCCAGCAGTTACCGAGCGGGATACGAGCAGTACTTC. This gives the protein CASSYRAGYEQYF.

This clonotype was seen at least ten times. The rearrangement links TRBV12-3 or TRBV12-4 to TRBJ1-1; 11 nucleotides agree with TRBD1. V was pared by 5 bases and J by 3 bases, with 11 bases of the junction left unmatched. This CDR3 is built from 17 residues. The DNA for the CDR3 is TGTGCCAGCAGTGTCAAAATGGACAGGGGGCCCCACACTGAAGCTTTCTTT. Translation: CASSVKMDRGPHTEAFF.

This clonotype is categorized as medium-sized. The J gene is TRBJ2-1, the V gene TRBV4-3, with 10 bases fitting TRBD1. J was trimmed by 2 bases and V by 4 bases; bases with no gene match: 2. This CDR3 region has 15 residues. CDR1 is LGHNA, CDR2 YSLEER, per germline. The CDR3 nucleotides read TGCGCCAGCAGCCGGGACAGGGGCCCCTACAATGAGCAGTTCTTC. Its translation: CASSRDRGPYNEQFF.

By frequency in the sample, this clonotype is medium-sized (0.01 to 0.1%). The V gene is TRBV11-2, the J gene TRBJ2-3; D unresolved. The CDR3 is 13 residues long. V dropped 6 bases and J dropped 5 bases, with 12 bases sitting between them. The germline gives CDR1 SGHAT, CDR2 FQNNGV. CDR3 loop: CASSPPFQDTQYF. In DNA form, the CDR3 reads TGTGCCAGCAGTCCCCCTTTTCAAGATACGCAGTATTTT.